These T cell receptor beta chains were read from a single sample in a study of multiple sclerosis patients with progressive multifocal leukoencephalopathy. Only in-frame clones appear in the TCRdb table, and some are missing; sequencing was by immunoSEQ multiplex PCR. The sample holds roughly 30,000 clones, approximately 90% seen once. The sample comprised PBMCs. The origin of the receptors is a human donor with multiple sclerosis. Both conserved end residues are part of each CDR3.

cdr3_aa v_call cdr3_length
CASSLESSQPQHF TRBV11-2 13
CASRLGQGANTGELFF TRBV6-6 16
CAIMKTEVYGKLFF TRBV10-3 14
CASRVRVNTEAFF TRBV6-5 13
CASSIVRGTNYGYTF TRBV19 15
CASSPRDSRFGGEQFF TRBV7-7 16
CASSSGRTSGVLGKTQYF TRBV5-8 18
CASSLNPGGETQYF TRBV7-3 14
CASSVGVTNTEAFF TRBV18 14
CASSSNQADTQYF TRBV7-3 13
CASSLATKVGYTF TRBV5-1 13
CASSPSDRSAYGYTF TRBV6-5 15
CASSFGSAGETQYF TRBV7-3 14
CASSLPGKSYEQYF TRBV7-9 14
CASSVGTGGPDTQYF TRBV9 15
CASSRPGVYNEQFF TRBV27 14
CASSWRQGDEKLFF TRBV7-9 14
CASTSTDRVGEAFF TRBV2 14
CASSTDRSSGNTIYF TRBV5-4 15
CASSFPGQGVTEAFF TRBV27 15
CARFTGRPPDYGYTF TRBV19 15
CASSLYQTGMNTEAFF TRBV5-1 16
CASGSGGLAYGYTF TRBV12-5 14
CASRVIQGETHGYTF TRBV4-2 15
CASLKRETQYF TRBV2 11
CASSQVRDTEAFF TRBV4-2 13
CASSNRRDTEAFF TRBV6-1 13
CASSQEAGHSSTYNSPLHF TRBV4-3 19
CASSRGQGGGYTF TRBV7-3 13
CASSLGTWTVSNYGYTF TRBV11-2 17
CASRRAEDTQYF TRBV6-5 12
CASSQDSWPYREAFF TRBV4-3 15
CASSPNRETAEAFF TRBV28 14
CASSLGLSGVYEQYF TRBV7-9 15
CASSQDLSGEQFF TRBV14 13
CASSLIRGTGELFF TRBV4-3 14
CASSGYPVLGRSYEQYF TRBV7-2 17
CASSYVQGSSYEQYF TRBV6-5 15
CASSINSRGIDYEQYF TRBV19 16
CASSFGLGNTEAFF TRBV19 14
CASSLVRVTRDYTIPFYNEQFF TRBV5-1 22
CASSRPLHRGHGGNSPLHF TRBV5-6 19
CASSLSNSPLHF TRBV5-6 12
CASSERSAATNEKLFF TRBV2 16
CASSHARAYLPGVTEAFF TRBV5-6 18
CASSQRPQGEGEKLFF TRBV4-3 16
CASPSDSRGKLFF TRBV6-1 13
CASSPRDGGSYEQYF TRBV18 15
CASSQDRWVGASYEQYF TRBV4-3 17
CAISETTGTTDTQYF TRBV10-3 15
CAAGSNGYTF TRBV6-5 10
CASSSSWSSETQYF TRBV7-9 14
CAISDQETQYF TRBV10-3 11
CASSPRTKQGNPEAFF TRBV7-3 16
CASSQSDRGDTEAFF TRBV23-1 15
CASRADPSNQPQHF TRBV2 14